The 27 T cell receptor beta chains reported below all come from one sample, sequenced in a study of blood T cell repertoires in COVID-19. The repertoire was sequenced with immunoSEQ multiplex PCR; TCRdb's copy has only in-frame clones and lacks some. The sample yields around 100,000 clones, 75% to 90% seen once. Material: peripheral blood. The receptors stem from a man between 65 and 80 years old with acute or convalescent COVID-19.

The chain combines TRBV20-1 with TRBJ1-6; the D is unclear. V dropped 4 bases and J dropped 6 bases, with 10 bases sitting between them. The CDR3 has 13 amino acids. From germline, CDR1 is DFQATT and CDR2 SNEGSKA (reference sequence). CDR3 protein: CSANEVVNSPLHF. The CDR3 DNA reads TGCAGTGCTAATGAGGTAGTTAATTCACCCCTCCACTTT.

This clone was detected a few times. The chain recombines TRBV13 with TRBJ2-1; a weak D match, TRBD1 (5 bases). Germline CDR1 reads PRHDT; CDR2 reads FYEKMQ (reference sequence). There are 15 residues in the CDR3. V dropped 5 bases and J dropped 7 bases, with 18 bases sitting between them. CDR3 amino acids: CASSPGPLGDNEQFF. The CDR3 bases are TGTGCCAGCAGCCCCGGCCCCCTAGGGGATAATGAGCAGTTCTTC. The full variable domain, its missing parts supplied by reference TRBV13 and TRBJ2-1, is AAGVIQSPRHLIKEKRETATLKCYPIPRHDTVYWYQQGPGQDPQFLISFYEKMQSDKGSIPDRFSAQQFSDYHSELNMSSLELGDSALYFCASSPGPLGDNEQFFGPGTRLTVL.

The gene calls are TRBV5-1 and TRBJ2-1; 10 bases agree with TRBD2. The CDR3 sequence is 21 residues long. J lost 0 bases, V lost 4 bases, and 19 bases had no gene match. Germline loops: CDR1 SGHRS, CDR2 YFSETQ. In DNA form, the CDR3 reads TGCGCCAGCAGCAAATCTAGCGGGAGTTCACTCCTACCCAGCTCCTACAATGAGCAGTTCTTC. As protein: CASSKSSGSSLLPSSYNEQFF. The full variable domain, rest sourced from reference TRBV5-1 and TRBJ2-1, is KAGVTQTPRYLIKTRGQQVTLSCSPISGHRSVSWYQQTPGQGLQFLFEYFSETQRNKGNFPGRFSGRQFSNSRSEMNVSTLELGDSALYLCASSKSSGSSLLPSSYNEQFFGPGTRLTVL.

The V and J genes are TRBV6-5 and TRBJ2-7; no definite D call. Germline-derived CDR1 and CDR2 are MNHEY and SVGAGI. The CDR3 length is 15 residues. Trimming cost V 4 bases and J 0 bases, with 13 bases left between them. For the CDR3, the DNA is TGTGCCAGCAGTTCGTGGAGTCGGAGCTCCTACGAGCAGTACTTC. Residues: CASSSWSRSSYEQYF.

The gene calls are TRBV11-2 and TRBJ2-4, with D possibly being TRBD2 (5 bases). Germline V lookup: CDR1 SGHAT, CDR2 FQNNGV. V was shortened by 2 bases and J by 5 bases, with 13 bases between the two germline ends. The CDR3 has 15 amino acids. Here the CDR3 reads CASSLQGLSQNIQYF. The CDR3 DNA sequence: TGTGCCAGCAGCTTACAAGGACTTTCGCAAAACATTCAGTACTTC.

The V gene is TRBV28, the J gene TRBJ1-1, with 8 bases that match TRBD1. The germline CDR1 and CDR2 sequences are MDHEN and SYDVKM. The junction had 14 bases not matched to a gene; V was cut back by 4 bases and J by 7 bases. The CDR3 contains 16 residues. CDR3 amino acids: CASSSHGQGDPGEAFF. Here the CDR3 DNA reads TGTGCCAGCAGTTCACACGGACAGGGAGATCCCGGTGAAGCTTTCTTT.

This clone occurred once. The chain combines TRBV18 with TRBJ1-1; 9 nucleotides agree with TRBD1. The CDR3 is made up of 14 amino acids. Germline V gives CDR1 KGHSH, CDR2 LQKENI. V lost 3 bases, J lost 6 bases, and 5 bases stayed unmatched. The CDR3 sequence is CASSPLGQGPEAFF. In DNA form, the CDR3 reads TGTGCCAGCTCACCTCTTGGACAGGGGCCTGAAGCTTTCTTT.

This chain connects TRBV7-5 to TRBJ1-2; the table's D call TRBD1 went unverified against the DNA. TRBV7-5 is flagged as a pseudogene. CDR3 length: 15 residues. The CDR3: CVRSLRQGAGYGYTF. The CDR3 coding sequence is TGTGTCAGAAGCTTAAGACAGGGGGCGGGCTATGGCTACACCTTC.

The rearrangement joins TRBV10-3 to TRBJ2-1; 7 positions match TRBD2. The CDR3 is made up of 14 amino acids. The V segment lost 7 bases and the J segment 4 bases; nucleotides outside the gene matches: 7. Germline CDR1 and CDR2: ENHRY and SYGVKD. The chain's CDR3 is CAITKSGVYNEQFF. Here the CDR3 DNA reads TGTGCCATCACAAAGAGCGGGGTGTACAATGAGCAGTTCTTC.

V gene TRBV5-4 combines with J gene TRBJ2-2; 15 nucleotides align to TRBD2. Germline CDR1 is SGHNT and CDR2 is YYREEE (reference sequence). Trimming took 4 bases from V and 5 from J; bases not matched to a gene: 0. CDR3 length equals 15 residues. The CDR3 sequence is CASSGLAGGTGELFF. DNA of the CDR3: TGTGCCAGCAGCGGACTAGCGGGAGGGACCGGGGAGCTGTTTTTT.

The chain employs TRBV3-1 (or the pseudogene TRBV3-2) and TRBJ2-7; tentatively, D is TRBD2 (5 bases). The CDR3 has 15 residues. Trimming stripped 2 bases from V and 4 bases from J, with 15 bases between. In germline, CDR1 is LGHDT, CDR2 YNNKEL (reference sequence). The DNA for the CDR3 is TGTGCCAGCAGCCAAACACTTGAGGGTTCGTACGAGCAGTACTTC. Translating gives CASSQTLEGSYEQYF.

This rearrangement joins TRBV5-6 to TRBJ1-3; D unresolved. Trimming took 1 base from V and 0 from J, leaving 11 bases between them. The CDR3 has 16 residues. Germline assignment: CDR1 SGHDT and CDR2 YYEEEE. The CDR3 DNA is TGTGCCAGCAGCTTGTACGGTCCAAGCTCTGGAAACACCATATATTTT. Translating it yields CASSLYGPSSGNTIYF.

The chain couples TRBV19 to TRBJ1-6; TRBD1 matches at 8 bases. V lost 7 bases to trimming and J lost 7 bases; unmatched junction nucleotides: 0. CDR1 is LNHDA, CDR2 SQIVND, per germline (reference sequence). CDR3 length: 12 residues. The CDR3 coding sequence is TGTGCCAGTAACAGGGGGAATTCACCCCTCCACTTT. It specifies CASNRGNSPLHF.

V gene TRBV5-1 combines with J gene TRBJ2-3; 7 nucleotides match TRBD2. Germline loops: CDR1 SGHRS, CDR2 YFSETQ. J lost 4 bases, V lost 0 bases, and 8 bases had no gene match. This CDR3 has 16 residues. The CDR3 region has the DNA TGCGCCAGCAGCTTGGAAGGGACTACCGGTTCAGATACGCAGTATTTT. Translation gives CASSLEGTTGSDTQYF.

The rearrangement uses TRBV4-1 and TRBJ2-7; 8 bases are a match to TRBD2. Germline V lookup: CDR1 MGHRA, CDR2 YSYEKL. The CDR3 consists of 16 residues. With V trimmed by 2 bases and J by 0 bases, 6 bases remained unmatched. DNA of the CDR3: TGCGCCAGCAGCCAAACCGGGAGGGCCTACTCCTACGAGCAGTACTTC. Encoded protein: CASSQTGRAYSYEQYF.

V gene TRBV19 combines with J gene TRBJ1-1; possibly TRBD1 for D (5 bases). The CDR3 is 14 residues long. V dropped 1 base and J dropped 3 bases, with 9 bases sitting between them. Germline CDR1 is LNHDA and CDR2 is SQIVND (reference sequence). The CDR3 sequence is CASSIGQSYTEAFF. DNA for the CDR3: TGTGCCAGTAGTATAGGACAGTCATACACTGAAGCTTTCTTT.

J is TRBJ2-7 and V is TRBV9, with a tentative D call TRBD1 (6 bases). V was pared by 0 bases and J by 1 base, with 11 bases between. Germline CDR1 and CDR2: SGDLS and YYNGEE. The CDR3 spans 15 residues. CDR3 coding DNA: TGTGCCAGCAGCGTAGACCCCCAGGGGTCCTACGAGCAGTACTTC. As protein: CASSVDPQGSYEQYF.

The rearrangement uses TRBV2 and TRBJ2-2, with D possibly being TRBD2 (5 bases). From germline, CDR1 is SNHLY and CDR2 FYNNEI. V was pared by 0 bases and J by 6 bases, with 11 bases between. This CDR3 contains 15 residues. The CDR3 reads CASSEARGSSGELFF. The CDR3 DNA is TGTGCCAGCAGTGAAGCGCGCGGGTCCTCCGGGGAGCTGTTTTTT. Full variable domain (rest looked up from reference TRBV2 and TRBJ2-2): EPEVTQTPSHQVTQMGQEVILRCVPISNHLYFYWYRQILGQKVEFLVSFYNNEISEKSEIFDDQFSVERPDGSNFTLKIRSTKLEDSAMYFCASSEARGSSGELFFGEGSRLTVL.

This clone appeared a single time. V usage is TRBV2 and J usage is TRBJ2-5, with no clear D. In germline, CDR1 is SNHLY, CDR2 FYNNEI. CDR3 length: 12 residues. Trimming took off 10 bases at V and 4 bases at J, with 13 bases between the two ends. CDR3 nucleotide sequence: TGTGCCATCGGGTCTGTCGGAGAGACCCAGTACTTC. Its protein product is CAIGSVGETQYF.

CDR3 DNA sequence: TGTGCCTGGCGGATCTCCGGGGGCACAGATACGCAGTATTTT. This encodes CAWRISGGTDTQYF. V usage is TRBV30 and J usage is TRBJ2-3; perhaps TRBD2 as D (5 bases). This CDR3 is 14 amino acids long. From germline, CDR1 is GTSNPN and CDR2 SVGIG (reference sequence). The ends were cut back, 5 bases at V and 1 base at J, with 13 bases in the middle. The full variable domain, its missing parts supplied by reference TRBV30 and TRBJ2-3, is SQTIHQWPATLVQPVGSPLSLECTVEGTSNPNLYWYRQAAGRGLQLLFYSVGIGQISSEVPQNLSASRPQDRQFILSSKKLLLSDSGFYLCAWRISGGTDTQYFGPGTRLTVL.

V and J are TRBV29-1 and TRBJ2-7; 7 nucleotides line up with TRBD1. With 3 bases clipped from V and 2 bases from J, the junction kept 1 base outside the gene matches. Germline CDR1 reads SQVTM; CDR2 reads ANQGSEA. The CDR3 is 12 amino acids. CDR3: CSVEDRTYEQYF. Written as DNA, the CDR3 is TGCAGCGTTGAGGACAGGACCTACGAGCAGTACTTC.

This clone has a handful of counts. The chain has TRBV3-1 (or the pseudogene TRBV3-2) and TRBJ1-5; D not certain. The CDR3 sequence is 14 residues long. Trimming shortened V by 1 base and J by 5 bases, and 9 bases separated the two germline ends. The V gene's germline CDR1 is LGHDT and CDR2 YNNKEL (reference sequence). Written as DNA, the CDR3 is TGTGCCAGCAGCCAAGGCGGTAGTTATCAGCCCCAGCATTTT. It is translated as CASSQGGSYQPQHF.

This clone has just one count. The DNA of the CDR3 is TGTGCCAGCAGCTTAACGACAGGGGGCCGCACTGAAGCTTTCTTT. It codes for CASSLTTGGRTEAFF. The V call is TRBV7-3, the J call TRBJ1-1, with 10 bases matching TRBD1. V lost 0 bases to trimming and J lost 4 bases; unmatched junction nucleotides: 2. CDR1 is SGHTA, CDR2 FQGTGA, per germline. The CDR3 covers 15 residues.

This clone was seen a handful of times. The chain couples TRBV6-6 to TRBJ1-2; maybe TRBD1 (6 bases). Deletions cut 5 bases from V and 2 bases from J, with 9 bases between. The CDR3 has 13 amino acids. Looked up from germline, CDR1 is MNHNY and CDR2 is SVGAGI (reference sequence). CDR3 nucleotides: TGTGCCAGCAGTCCCGGACAGAACTATGGCTACACCTTC. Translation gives CASSPGQNYGYTF.

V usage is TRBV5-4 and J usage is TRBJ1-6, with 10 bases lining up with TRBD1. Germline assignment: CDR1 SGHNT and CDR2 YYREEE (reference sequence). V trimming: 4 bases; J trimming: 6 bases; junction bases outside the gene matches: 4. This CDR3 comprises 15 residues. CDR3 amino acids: CASSPDRGSNSPLHF. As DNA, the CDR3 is TGTGCCAGCAGCCCGGACAGGGGGAGTAATTCACCCCTCCACTTT.

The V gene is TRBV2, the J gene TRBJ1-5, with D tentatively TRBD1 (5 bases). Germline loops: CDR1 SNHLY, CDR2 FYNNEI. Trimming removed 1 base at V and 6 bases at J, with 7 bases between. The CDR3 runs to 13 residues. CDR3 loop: CASSEVGGQPQHF. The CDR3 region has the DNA TGTGCCAGCAGTGAAGTCGGGGGTCAGCCCCAGCATTTT.

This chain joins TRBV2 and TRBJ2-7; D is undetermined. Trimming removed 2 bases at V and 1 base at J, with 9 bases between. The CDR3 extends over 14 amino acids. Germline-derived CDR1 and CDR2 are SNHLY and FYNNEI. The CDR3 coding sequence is TGTGCCAGCAGTGAACGGTCGCATTCCTACGAGCAGTACTTC. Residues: CASSERSHSYEQYF.